Listed below are T cell receptor beta chains from one sample, sequenced in a study of regulatory T cells in long-lasting Graves disease. TCRdb re-derived calls from the multiplex PCR reads in MiXCR, one entry per CDR3 protein. Among roughly 500,000 distinct CDR3 sequences listed, 20% to 25% were seen once. Material: peripheral blood mononuclear cells (PBMCs), obtained when the disease was refractory, from a patient treated with antithyroid drugs. These receptors came from a female donor with Graves disease. Both conserved end residues are part of each CDR3. A D gene is named only where the DNA matches it firmly. Size is omitted from some rows. Given values are once, few, many or a class for expanded clones.

D,size,V,J,CDR3,DNA
TRBD2,few,TRBV20-1,TRBJ2-5,CSARGPGLAGGTQYF,TGCAGTGCTAGAGGTCCGGGACTAGCGGGGGGGACCCAGTACTTC
.,few,TRBV27,TRBJ2-2,CASSLWGGGYTGELFF,TGTGCCAGCAGTTTATGGGGCGGGGGCTACACCGGGGAGCTGTTTTTT
.,.,TRBV28,TRBJ1-5,CASGYYKDQPQHF,TGTGCCAGTGGTTATTACAAGGATCAGCCCCAGCATTTT
TRBD1,.,TRBV28,TRBJ1-5,CASSLPTGEDQPQHF,TGTGCCAGCAGTTTGCCGACAGGGGAGGATCAGCCCCAGCATTTT
.,many,TRBV27,TRBJ1-2,CASRKIPTDHNYGYTF,TGTGCCAGCAGGAAGATACCGACAGATCATAACTATGGCTACACCTTC
.,few,TRBV7-2,TRBJ1-1,CASSPTPGAFAGTEAFF,TGTGCCAGCAGCCCCACGCCGGGGGCCTTCGCCGGGACTGAAGCTTTCTTT
TRBD1,.,TRBV6-1,TRBJ2-7,CASSDEGAFERRHF,TGTGCCAGCAGTGACGAGGGGGCTTTTGAGCGTAGGCACTTC
.,many,TRBV11-3,TRBJ1-4,CASSHPAVPGWDEKLFF,TGTGCCAGCAGCCACCCCGCGGTACCGGGCTGGGATGAAAAACTGTTTTTT
.,.,TRBV20-1,TRBJ2-5,CSARDFGGAGGETQYF,TGCAGTGCTAGAGATTTCGGAGGGGCAGGGGGGGAGACCCAGTACTTC
.,.,TRBV19,TRBJ1-3,CASSIAPLSGNTIYF,TGTGCCAGTAGTATAGCACCGCTCTCTGGAAACACCATATATTTT
TRBD2,many,TRBV12-3/TRBV12-4,TRBJ2-4,CASSLMETSQTTYF,TGTGCCAGCAGCCTTATGGAGACTAGCCAAACAACGTACTTC
.,many,TRBV28,TRBJ1-2,CASSFNRARGYGYTF,TGTGCCAGCAGTTTTAACAGGGCGCGGGGCTATGGCTACACCTTC
TRBD2,once,TRBV6-1,TRBJ2-1,CASSRPGLAPYNEQFF,TGTGCCAGCAGTCGCCCGGGACTAGCGCCCTACAATGAGCAGTTCTTC
.,.,TRBV15,TRBJ2-6,CATRKGGAYLSGANVLTF,TGTGCCACCAGGAAAGGCGGGGCTTACCTCTCTGGGGCCAACGTCCTGACTTTC
.,.,TRBV28,TRBJ2-1,CASSRGPRGRLWTSSYNEQFF,TGTGCCAGCAGCCGGGGTCCCAGGGGGCGCTTATGGACTAGCTCCTACAATGAGCAGTTCTTC
.,.,TRBV19,TRBJ2-6,CASSIPGGANVLTF,TGTGCCAGTAGTATCCCCGGGGGGGCCAACGTCCTGACTTTC
TRBD1,.,TRBV12-5,TRBJ1-2,CASGPEAGGSYGYTF,TGTGCTAGTGGCCCGGAGGCAGGGGGAAGTTATGGCTACACCTTC
.,.,TRBV7-8,TRBJ2-5,CASSPAGTVQETQYF,TGTGCCAGCAGCCCCGCTGGAACAGTTCAAGAGACCCAGTACTTC
.,.,TRBV6-2/TRBV6-3,TRBJ1-5,CASSYSKGLGPQHF,TGTGCCAGCAGTTACTCGAAAGGGCTCGGGCCCCAGCATTTT
TRBD1,many,TRBV7-8,TRBJ1-5,CASSLGDRGLWQPQHF,TGTGCCAGCAGCTTAGGGGACAGGGGGCTTTGGCAGCCCCAGCATTTT
.,many,TRBV28,TRBJ1-1,CASSPGTRWPEAFF,TGTGCCAGCAGCCCCGGGACCCGCTGGCCTGAAGCTTTCTTT
.,.,TRBV25-1,TRBJ1-2,CASSQKVGTGSRGYTF,TGTGCCAGCAGTCAAAAGGTCGGGACCGGGAGTAGAGGCTACACCTTC
.,.,TRBV7-2,TRBJ2-7,CASSLSGTSSYEQYF,TGTGCCAGCAGCTTATCGGGGACATCGTCCTACGAGCAGTACTTC
TRBD1,many,TRBV13,TRBJ1-4,CASSLEDRGNEKLFF,TGTGCCAGCAGCCTAGAGGACAGGGGGAATGAAAAACTGTTTTTT
.,many,TRBV19,TRBJ2-7,CASSSRDTSYEQYF,TGTGCCAGTAGTTCACGGGACACCTCCTACGAGCAGTACTTC
TRBD2,.,TRBV10-2,TRBJ2-7,CASSTTNLGLAGSYEQYF,TGCGCCAGCAGTACTACCAACCTGGGACTAGCGGGTTCTTACGAGCAGTACTTC
.,many,TRBV28,TRBJ1-4,CASKVGGANEKLFF,TGTGCCAGCAAAGTGGGCGGGGCTAATGAAAAACTGTTTTTT
.,.,TRBV11-2,TRBJ2-1,CASSSQGGGIYNEQFF,TGTGCCAGCAGCTCCCAGGGGGGGGGCATATACAATGAGCAGTTCTTC
.,few,TRBV28,TRBJ2-3,CASSPGGRGIDTQYF,TGTGCCAGCAGCCCGGGGGGCCGAGGGATAGATACGCAGTATTTT
TRBD2,.,TRBV20-1,TRBJ2-1,CSAKGTSGQLYNEQFF,TGCAGTGCTAAAGGGACTAGCGGGCAACTCTACAATGAGCAGTTCTTC
.,.,TRBV3-1,TRBJ1-1,CASSPNTGEGAAFF,TGTGCCAGCAGCCCCAACACCGGGGAGGGTGCAGCTTTCTTT
.,many,TRBV20-1,TRBJ1-5,CSARDIEDSNQPQHF,TGCAGTGCTAGAGATATTGAGGACAGCAATCAGCCCCAGCATTTT
TRBD1,.,TRBV2,TRBJ2-1,CASRQGAGNEQFF,TGTGCCAGCAGGCAGGGGGCTGGCAATGAGCAGTTCTTC
.,many,TRBV7-8,TRBJ1-1,CATLLTSDTEAFF,TGTGCCACACTCCTGACCAGCGACACTGAAGCTTTCTTT
.,few,TRBV3-1,TRBJ1-5,CASSQDIVQPQHF,TGTGCCAGCAGCCAAGATATAGTCCAGCCCCAGCATTTT
TRBD2,few,TRBV9,TRBJ2-2,CASTSGGVTGELFF,TGTGCCAGCACGTCGGGAGGGGTTACCGGGGAGCTGTTTTTT
.,many,TRBV28,TRBJ2-2,CASSAYRAGELFF,TGTGCCAGCAGTGCATACAGGGCCGGGGAGCTGTTTTTT
.,.,TRBV29-1,TRBJ1-2,CSARTATYGYTF,TGCAGCGCTCGGACCGCTACCTATGGCTACACCTTC
TRBD2,.,TRBV29-1,TRBJ2-7,CSVMRDYERYF,TGCAGCGTTATGAGGGACTACGAGCGGTACTTC
.,many,TRBV20-1,TRBJ2-5,CSASQETQYF,TGCAGTGCTAGCCAAGAGACCCAGTACTTC
.,.,TRBV30,TRBJ2-3,CAWIGVLGTQYF,TGTGCCTGGATCGGTGTATTGGGTACGCAGTATTTT
TRBD1,.,TRBV28,TRBJ1-2,CASSPQGAGGHTF,TGTGCCAGCAGTCCACAGGGGGCGGGGGGCCACACCTTC